The rows below give T cell receptor beta chains drawn from one sample of a study of T cells in localized non-small cell lung cancer. Clones were sequenced by immunoSEQ multiplex PCR, and TCRdb holds only the in-frame ones, with some missing. The top ten clones hold roughly a tenth of a sample with about 43,000 clones, 91% of them seen once. Sequenced here: PBMCs, sampled before any cancer treatment. The receptors were sampled from a woman between 35 and 75 years old with stage II lung adenocarcinoma. Both conserved end residues are part of each CDR3.

TRBJ2-1,TRBV6-4,13,CASSLFTGSEQFF
TRBJ2-2,TRBV27,14,CASSLELMAGELFF
TRBJ2-1,TRBV19,14,CASSTRQGRNEQFF
TRBJ1-2,TRBV28,12,CASRLAGYGYTF
TRBJ2-1,TRBV11-3,13,CASSTRNYNEQFF
TRBJ1-5,TRBV7-2,15,CASSLGIISNQPQHF
TRBJ2-1,TRBV14,16,CASSPRLGLLHNEQFF
TRBJ2-5,TRBV10-3,15,CAISGGWGVEETQYF
TRBJ1-5,TRBV19,14,CASTRGGENQPQHF
TRBJ1-1,TRBV11-1,16,CASSPGGQGPNTEAFF
TRBJ2-2,TRBV2,15,CASSAATANTGELFF
TRBJ2-7,TRBV10-2,13,CASNPGGRYEQYF
TRBJ1-2,TRBV10-3,14,CAISTGPGPYGYTF
TRBJ1-1,TRBV5-4,15,CASSFPGAMNTEAFF
TRBJ2-5,TRBV6-1,13,CASSGPGQETQYF
TRBJ2-2,TRBV2,14,CASTGGSGTGELFF
TRBJ2-6,TRBV9,20,CASSVVSEGLVGSGANVLTF
TRBJ1-2,TRBV2,13,CASSAGDFYGYTF
TRBJ1-2,TRBV27,17,CASSSRQGGSRNYGYTF
TRBJ1-2,TRBV10-2,15,CASSESTTGHYGYTF
TRBJ2-4,TRBV5-8,15,CASSPPRGSRNIQYF
TRBJ2-5,TRBV21-1,23,CASSKDVSGQGHIAPPGGETQYF
TRBJ2-7,TRBV6-1,13,CASSEGYSYEQYF
TRBJ1-1,TRBV4-1,13,CASSPPAGTEAFF
TRBJ2-2,TRBV18,16,CASSPLPGANTGELFF
TRBJ2-5,TRBV19,14,CASSLTESQETQYF
TRBJ1-4,TRBV7-6,12,CASSDRGEKLFF
TRBJ1-1,TRBV6-5,14,CASSSLRQNTEAFF
TRBJ1-5,TRBV27,15,CASSTSGNSNQPQHF
TRBJ1-2,TRBV19,15,CASTPEATGDYGYTF
TRBJ2-3,TRBV5-1,17,CASSLASRGLITDTQYF
TRBJ1-1,TRBV28,16,CASSLGSRGGSTEAFF
TRBJ2-3,TRBV15,16,CATSRDRQGHTDTQYF
TRBJ2-3,TRBV11-2,15,CASSLNSLGTDTQYF
TRBJ2-1,TRBV27,15,CASVSAGGRYNEQFF
TRBJ1-1,TRBV29-1,13,CSARGGPNTEAFF
TRBJ2-7,TRBV7-2,14,CASSLVLGSPEQYF
TRBJ1-3,TRBV7-8,17,CASSLGGHGLSGNTIYF
TRBJ2-7,TRBV5-1,17,CASSLAPGTDLRYEQYF
TRBJ1-3,TRBV7-9,14,CASPKAGAGNTIYF
TRBJ2-3,TRBV7-3,14,CASSLSGSTDTQYF
TRBJ2-1,TRBV25-1,12,CASSGSGLGQFF
TRBJ1-1,TRBV5-4,14,CASSPEVGNTEAFF
TRBJ1-1,TRBV6-5,15,CASSTTGQQNTEAFF
TRBJ1-2,TRBV6-6,14,CASKTTGGSYGYTF
TRBJ1-5,TRBV9,15,CASSVGEGRYQPQHF
TRBJ2-5,TRBV11-3,15,CASSARDGRQETQYF
TRBJ2-1,TRBV5-5,15,CASSLQGGSYNEQFF